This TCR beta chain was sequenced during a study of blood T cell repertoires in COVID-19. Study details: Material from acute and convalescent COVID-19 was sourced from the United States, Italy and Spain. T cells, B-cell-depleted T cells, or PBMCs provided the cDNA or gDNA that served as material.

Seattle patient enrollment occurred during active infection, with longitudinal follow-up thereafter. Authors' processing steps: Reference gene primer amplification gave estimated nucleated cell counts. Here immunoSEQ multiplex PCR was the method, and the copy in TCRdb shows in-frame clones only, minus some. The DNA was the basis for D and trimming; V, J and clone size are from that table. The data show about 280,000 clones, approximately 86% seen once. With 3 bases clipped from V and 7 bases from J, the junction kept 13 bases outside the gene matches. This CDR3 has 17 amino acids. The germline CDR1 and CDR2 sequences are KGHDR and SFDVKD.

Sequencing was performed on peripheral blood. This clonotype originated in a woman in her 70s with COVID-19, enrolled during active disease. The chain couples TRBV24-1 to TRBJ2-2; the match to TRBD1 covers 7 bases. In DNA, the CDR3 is TGTGCCACCAGTGATCTAAACAGGGGTAATAGGTACGGGGAGCTGTTTTTT. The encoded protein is CATSDLNRGNRYGELFF.